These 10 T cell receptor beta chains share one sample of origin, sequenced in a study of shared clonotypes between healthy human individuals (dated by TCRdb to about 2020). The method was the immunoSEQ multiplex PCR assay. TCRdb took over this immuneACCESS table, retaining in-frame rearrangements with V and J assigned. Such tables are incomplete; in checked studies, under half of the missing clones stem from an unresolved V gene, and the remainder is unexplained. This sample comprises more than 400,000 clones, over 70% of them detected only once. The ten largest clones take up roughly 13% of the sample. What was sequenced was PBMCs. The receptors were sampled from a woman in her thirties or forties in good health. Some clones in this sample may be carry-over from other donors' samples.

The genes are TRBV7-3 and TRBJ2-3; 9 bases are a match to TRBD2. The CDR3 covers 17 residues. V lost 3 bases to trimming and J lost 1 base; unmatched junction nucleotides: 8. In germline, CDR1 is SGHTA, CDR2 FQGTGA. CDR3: CASSLGLATSGTDTQYF. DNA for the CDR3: TGTGCCAGCAGCTTGGGACTAGCAACCTCCGGCACAGATACGCAGTATTTT.

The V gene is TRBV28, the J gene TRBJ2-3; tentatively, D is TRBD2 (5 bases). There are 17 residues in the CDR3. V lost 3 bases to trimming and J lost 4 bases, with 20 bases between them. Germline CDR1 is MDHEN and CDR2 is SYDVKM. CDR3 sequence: CASSLEVGSKRADTQYF. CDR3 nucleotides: TGTGCCAGCAGTTTGGAAGTGGGGAGCAAAAGGGCAGATACGCAGTATTTT.

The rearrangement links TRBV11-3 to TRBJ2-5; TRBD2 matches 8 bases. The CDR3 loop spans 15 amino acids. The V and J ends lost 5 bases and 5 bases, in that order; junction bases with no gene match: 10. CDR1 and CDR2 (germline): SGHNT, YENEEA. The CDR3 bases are TGTGCCAGCAGCCTAAACGGGAGGGCGGGCGAGACCCAGTACTTC. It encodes CASSLNGRAGETQYF.

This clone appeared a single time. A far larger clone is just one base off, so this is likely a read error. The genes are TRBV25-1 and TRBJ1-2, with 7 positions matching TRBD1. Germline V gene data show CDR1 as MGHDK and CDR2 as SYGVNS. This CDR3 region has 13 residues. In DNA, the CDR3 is TGTGACAGCAGGGCAGGGGGTCGCTATGGCTACACCTTC. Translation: CDSRAGGRYGYTF.

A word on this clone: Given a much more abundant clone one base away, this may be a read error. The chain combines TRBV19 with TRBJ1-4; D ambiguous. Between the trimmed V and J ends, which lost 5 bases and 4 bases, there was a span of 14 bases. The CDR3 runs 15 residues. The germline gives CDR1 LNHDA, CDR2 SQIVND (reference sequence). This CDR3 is CASSRMAGGNEKLFF. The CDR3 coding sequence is TGTGCCAGTAGTCGGATGGCCGGCGGTAATGAAAAACTGTTTTTT.

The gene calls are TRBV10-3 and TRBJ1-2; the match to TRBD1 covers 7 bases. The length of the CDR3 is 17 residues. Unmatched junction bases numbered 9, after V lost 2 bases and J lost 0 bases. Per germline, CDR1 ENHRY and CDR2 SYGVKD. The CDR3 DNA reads TGTGCCATCAGTGAGCCTGACAGGGACTATTCTAACTATGGCTACACCTTC. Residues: CAISEPDRDYSNYGYTF.

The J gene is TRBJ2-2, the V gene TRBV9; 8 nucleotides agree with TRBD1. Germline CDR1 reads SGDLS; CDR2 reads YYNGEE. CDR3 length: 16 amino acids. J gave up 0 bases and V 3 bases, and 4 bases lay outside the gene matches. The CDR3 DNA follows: TGTGCCAGCAGCGCCGGGACAGGAGCGAACACCGGGGAGCTGTTTTTT. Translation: CASSAGTGANTGELFF.

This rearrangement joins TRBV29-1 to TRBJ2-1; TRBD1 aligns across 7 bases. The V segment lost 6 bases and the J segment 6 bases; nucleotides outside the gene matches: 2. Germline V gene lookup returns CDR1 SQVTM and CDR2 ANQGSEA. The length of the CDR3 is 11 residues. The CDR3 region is CSVNRGNEQFF. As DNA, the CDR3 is TGCAGCGTGAACAGGGGCAATGAGCAGTTCTTC.

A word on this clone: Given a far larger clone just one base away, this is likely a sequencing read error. Here the CDR3 DNA reads TGTGCTAGCAGCCCCCCGACTAGCGCCTTAGAGGCGGCCCGGTACTTC. It specifies CASSPPTSALEAARYF. The chain employs TRBV7-7 and TRBJ2-5, with 8 bases fitting TRBD2. The CDR3 runs 16 residues. CDR1 is SSHAT, CDR2 FNYEAQ, per germline (reference sequence).

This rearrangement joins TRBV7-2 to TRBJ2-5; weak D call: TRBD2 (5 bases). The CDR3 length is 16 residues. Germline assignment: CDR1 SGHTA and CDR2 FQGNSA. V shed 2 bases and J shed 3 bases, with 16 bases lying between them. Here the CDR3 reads CASSLILTGKKETQYF. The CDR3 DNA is TGTGCCAGCAGCTTAATCCTTACGGGGAAAAAAGAGACCCAGTACTTC.